Given below is one T cell receptor beta chain in context. Its antigen remains undetermined. Base qualities are not provided; no much larger clone lies one nucleotide away. To sequence the TCRbeta CDR3 region, genomic DNA was isolated from the sorted cells. The immunoSEQ Assay was used to sequence the TCRbeta CDR3 regions. In its TCRdb copy, this immuneACCESS table keeps in-frame sequences only and misses some clones. Where compared with another copy, unresolved V genes explain less than half of these, and the others have no known cause. The sample table lists tens of thousands of clones, roughly 94% of them with a count of one. The ten largest clonotypes hold 9.6% of the sample. The trial excluded patients who had a history of autoimmune disease or who were on systemic immunosuppression. Peripheral blood for TCR sequencing was collected from all dose cohorts at baseline, on cycle 4 day 1, and on cycle 7 day 1. The samples were drawn from a first-in-human, open-label, multicenter phase I dose-escalation trial of ivuxolimab. Adults with locally advanced or metastatic melanoma, renal cell, hepatocellular, or head and neck squamous cell carcinoma were enrolled in the trial. CD4+ and CD8+ T cells were sorted separately from peripheral blood before TCR sequencing.

This record belongs to a study of OX40 agonist ivuxolimab in advanced cancers. Regarding the study in general: The costimulatory receptor OX40 (CD134) was targeted by ivuxolimab, a fully human IgG2 agonistic monoclonal antibody. Intravenous ivuxolimab was administered to patients every 2 weeks at six dose levels: 0.01, 0.1, 0.3, 1.5, 3 and 10 mg/kg. Of the approximately 53 patients in dose escalation, 19 had hepatocellular carcinoma, about 15 had melanoma, 9 had renal cell carcinoma and 9 had head and neck cancer. In the dose-escalation cohort, 82.7% of patients were male, and the mean age was approximately 60 years, with a range of roughly 20 to 85. Prior anti-PD-1, anti-PD-L1 or anti-CTLA-4 therapy was permitted, and about two fifths of dose-escalation patients had received checkpoint inhibitors. Partial responses occurred in three dose-escalation patients, of whom one had hepatocellular carcinoma and two had cutaneous melanoma. The purpose of peripheral TCRbeta sequencing was to test whether ivuxolimab changed TCR sequence diversity and led to clonal T-cell expansion. The paper describes the monotherapy dose-escalation part (N of about 52 patients) of the phase I trial of ivuxolimab. The investigation overall reported the following: Partial responders in the 0.1-3.0 mg/kg groups had among the lowest normalized peripheral clonal expansion, especially among CD8+ T cells. At doses of 0.1 to 3.0 mg/kg, clonal expansion of both CD4+ and CD8+ T cells in blood was seen between baseline and week 6. Low levels of normalized T-cell clonal expansion were also seen in some patients who did not respond. On average, CD8+ T cells showed more expanded clones than CD4+ T cells after ivuxolimab. The antigen specificity of the clonally expanded peripheral T cells was not determined.

Material: CD4+ or CD8+ T cells sorted from blood, obtained in a trial of the OX40 agonist ivuxolimab. The sequence came from an adult with an advanced solid tumor such as melanoma, head and neck, liver or kidney cancer.

At the DNA level, the sequence is TGCGCCAGCAGTGAGACTAGCGGATTTCCCTACGAGCAGTACTTC. Its translation is CASSETSGFPYEQYF. Recombination linked TRBV10-2 to TRBJ2-7; a stretch of 8 junction bases matches TRBD2. Germline trimming amounts to 2 bases on V and 2 bases on J, with 5 as the count of junction bases outside the gene matches. Based on the germline V gene, the CDR1 and CDR2 sequences are WSHSY and SAAADI. Counted from cysteine to phenylalanine, this CDR3 has 15 amino acids. The read is trimmed to its CDR3 DNA, 45 bases read in frame from base 1.